These 23 T cell receptor beta chains were all obtained from the same sample, sequenced in a study of PD-1 blockade in classical Hodgkin lymphoma. In every patient, relapse followed autologous stem cell transplantation, while exposure to brentuximab vedotin differed. TCRdb's table, derived via immunoSEQ multiplex PCR, lists solely in-frame clones and lacks some. The top ten hold roughly an eighth of the sample, which has just over 60,000 clones, around 89% seen once. The source was peripheral blood mononuclear cells (PBMCs), collected at baseline. The receptors come from a human donor with classical Hodgkin lymphoma.

The chain recombines TRBV13 with TRBJ1-6; D call uncertain. Looked up from germline, CDR1 is PRHDT and CDR2 is FYEKMQ (reference sequence). Trimming removed 5 bases at V and 0 bases at J, with 17 bases between. This CDR3 has 18 amino acids. The CDR3, as DNA: TGTGCCAGCAGCGCCCCCCTGACTCCGGGCTCCTATAATTCACCCCTCCACTTT. It codes for CASSAPLTPGSYNSPLHF.

This clone was seen only once. This rearrangement joins TRBV4-2 to TRBJ1-5; D is perhaps TRBD1 (6 bases). This CDR3 contains 17 residues. V dropped 0 bases and J dropped 2 bases, with 14 bases sitting between them. From germline, CDR1 is LGHNA and CDR2 YNFKEQ. The CDR3 protein is CASSQDAGDYGNQPQHF. The CDR3 DNA is TGTGCCAGCAGCCAAGATGCAGGGGACTATGGCAATCAGCCCCAGCATTTT.

The chain combines TRBV28 with TRBJ1-5; possible D gene TRBD1, 5 bases. Germline V lookup: CDR1 MDHEN, CDR2 SYDVKM. This CDR3 contains 15 residues. The V gene lost 6 bases and the J gene lost 0 bases, with 12 bases spanning the gap. CDR3 region: CASREDIYSNQPQHF. Written as DNA, the CDR3 is TGTGCCAGCAGGGAGGACATTTATAGCAATCAGCCCCAGCATTTT.

V is TRBV11-3 and J is TRBJ2-3, with D possibly TRBD2 on 6 matching bases. Germline V gene sequence: CDR1 SGHNT, CDR2 YENEEA. V was cut by 0 bases and J by 4 bases, with 11 bases left in between. The CDR3 is 15 residues long. The CDR3 region has the DNA TGTGCCAGCAGCTTAGACGGGGGAGAGGCAGATACGCAGTATTTT. Protein: CASSLDGGEADTQYF.

The chain recombines TRBV20-1 with TRBJ1-3; D remains ambiguous. Germline CDR1 reads DFQATT; CDR2 reads SNEGSKA (reference sequence). The CDR3 covers 11 residues. Deletions cut 6 bases from V and 0 bases from J, with 3 bases between. As DNA, the CDR3 is TGCAGTGCAGGCTCTGGAAACACCATATATTTT. It yields the protein CSAGSGNTIYF.

A few counts support this clone. The genes are TRBV11-2 and TRBJ1-6, with 8 nucleotides matching TRBD1. The CDR3 runs to 14 residues. Germline V lookup: CDR1 SGHAT, CDR2 FQNNGV. The V and J ends lost 3 bases and 7 bases, in that order; junction bases with no gene match: 2. CDR3 DNA: TGTGCCAGCAGCTTTACAGGGGGGAATTCACCCCTCCACTTT. This translates into CASSFTGGNSPLHF.

The chain has TRBV6-5 and TRBJ2-7; 13 positions agree with TRBD2. CDR1 and CDR2 from the germline V gene are MNHEY and SVGAGI. The CDR3 covers 14 residues. J gave up 7 bases and V 6 bases, and 6 bases lay outside the gene matches. CDR3 amino acids: CASSPGLAGYEQYF. CDR3 DNA sequence: TGTGCCAGCAGCCCGGGACTAGCGGGGTATGAGCAGTACTTC.

This clone was found many times. The chain combines TRBV2 with TRBJ2-7; D not resolved. In germline, CDR1 is SNHLY, CDR2 FYNNEI. This CDR3 region has 13 residues. The germline V and J ends were trimmed by 6 bases and 6 bases, with 15 bases remaining between them. The CDR3 loop reads CASSPSMRIEQYF. CDR3 sequence (DNA): TGTGCCAGCAGCCCCTCGATGCGGATCGAGCAGTACTTC.

The chain carries TRBV5-1 and TRBJ2-5, with TRBD1 as a possible D gene (6 bases). This CDR3 is 14 amino acids long. Trimming cost V 4 bases and J 5 bases, with 15 bases left between them. Germline assignment: CDR1 SGHRS and CDR2 YFSETQ. CDR3 nucleotides: TGCGCCAGCAGCCCTGGACAGCCAGGGGAGACCCAGTACTTC. This translates into CASSPGQPGETQYF.

The chain recombines TRBV2 with TRBJ1-6; TRBD1 is a possible D gene (6 bases). In germline, CDR1 is SNHLY, CDR2 FYNNEI. The CDR3 is 15 residues long. V lost 5 bases and J lost 10, with 18 bases in between. The CDR3: CASSSGGAGLSPLHF. For the CDR3, the DNA is TGTGCCAGCAGTTCCGGGGGGGCAGGTTTGTCACCCCTCCACTTT.

The CDR3 region has the DNA TGTGCCAGCCGGGGACGTAGGACCGGGGAGCTGTTTTTT. Its translation: CASRGRRTGELFF. The chain joins TRBV5-6 to TRBJ2-2, with D tentatively TRBD1 or TRBD2 (5 bases each). Germline values: CDR1 SGHDT, CDR2 YYEEEE. With 7 bases removed from V and 5 bases from J, the gap between germline ends came to 12 bases. CDR3 length equals 13 residues.

This chain uses TRBV6-5 with TRBJ1-2, with a possible D match to TRBD1 (6 bases). Germline CDR1 is MNHEY and CDR2 is SVGAGI. V dropped 7 bases and J dropped 4 bases, with 16 bases sitting between them. This CDR3 has 14 amino acids. The CDR3 is CASNLQDRFYGYTF. As DNA, the CDR3 is TGTGCCAGCAATTTACAGGACAGATTCTATGGCTACACCTTC.

With regard to this clone: The sample holds other DNA sequences that translate to the same CDR3. The chain links TRBV5-1 to TRBJ1-1; 8 nucleotides agree with TRBD1. Germline loops: CDR1 SGHRS, CDR2 YFSETQ. Losses at the gene ends were 4 bases for V and 0 bases for J; bases not matched to a gene: 8. This CDR3 comprises 16 residues. The CDR3: CASSERTGLLNTEAFF. In nucleotides, the CDR3 is TGCGCCAGCAGCGAAAGGACAGGGCTATTGAACACTGAAGCTTTCTTT. Full variable domain (outside the CDR3, taken from reference TRBV5-1 and TRBJ1-1): KAGVTQTPRYLIKTRGQQVTLSCSPISGHRSVSWYQQTPGQGLQFLFEYFSETQRNKGNFPGRFSGRQFSNSRSEMNVSTLELGDSALYLCASSERTGLLNTEAFFGQGTRLTVV.

V usage is TRBV25-1 and J usage is TRBJ2-2, with D unclear. Germline values: CDR1 MGHDK, CDR2 SYGVNS. Trimming shortened V by 4 bases and J by 8 bases, and 17 bases separated the two germline ends. CDR3 size: 15 residues. CDR3 nucleotides: TGTGCCAGCAGTGCCTATGGCCCTCGCACTGGGGAGCTGTTTTTT. Encoded protein: CASSAYGPRTGELFF.

V and J are TRBV7-2 and TRBJ2-7, with a possible D match to TRBD2 (5 bases). Per germline, CDR1 SGHTA and CDR2 FQGNSA. V was trimmed by 3 bases and J by 3 bases, leaving 12 bases between them. The CDR3 runs to 14 residues. In nucleotides, the CDR3 is TGTGCCAGCAGCTTGGGCCCAGACTACTACGAGCAGTACTTC. Its translation: CASSLGPDYYEQYF. Full variable domain (missing parts from reference TRBV7-2 and TRBJ2-7): GAGVSQSPSNKVTEKGKDVELRCDPISGHTALYWYRQSLGQGLEFLIYFQGNSAPDKSGLPSDRFSAERTGGSVSTLTIQRTQQEDSAVYLCASSLGPDYYEQYFGPGTRLTVT.

The chain carries TRBV30 and TRBJ2-2, with D perhaps matching TRBD1 (6 bases). Trimming removed 0 bases at V and 6 bases at J, with 11 bases between. CDR3 size: 14 residues. The V gene's germline CDR1 is GTSNPN and CDR2 SVGIG (reference sequence). As DNA, the CDR3 is TGTGCCTGGAGTGTACCATGGGGGCCCGGGGAGCTGTTTTTT. This sequence encodes CAWSVPWGPGELFF.

The chain employs TRBV7-6 and TRBJ2-5, with 10 bases fitting TRBD1. Germline CDR1 is SGHVS and CDR2 is FNYEAQ. This CDR3 contains 16 residues. V dropped 4 bases and J dropped 4; count of bases not matched to a gene: 9. The CDR3 coding sequence is TGTGCCAGCAGCTCCTCCTCGACAGGGGGCAGAGAGACCCAGTACTTC. Translating it yields CASSSSSTGGRETQYF.

The chain employs TRBV30 and TRBJ2-2; the D gene is possibly TRBD2 (6 bases). CDR1 is GTSNPN, CDR2 SVGIG, per germline (reference sequence). The CDR3 consists of 15 residues. Trimming stripped 5 bases from V and 3 bases from J, with 16 bases between. The CDR3 DNA sequence: TGTGCCTGGGGGGCCGGCGGGGCGTACACCGGGGAGCTGTTTTTT. Its protein product is CAWGAGGAYTGELFF.

The gene calls are TRBV19 and TRBJ1-5; D is possibly TRBD1 (5 bases). Germline assignment: CDR1 LNHDA and CDR2 SQIVND (reference sequence). With 6 bases removed from V and 7 bases from J, the gap between germline ends came to 13 bases. This CDR3 is built from 13 residues. CDR3 DNA: TGTGCCAGTAGGGCAGGGCAGGGACAGCCCCAGCATTTT. Protein sequence: CASRAGQGQPQHF.

Here the CDR3 DNA reads TGCGCCAGCAGCTTATCCGACAGGGTCGGGGGTCCTGAAGCTTTCTTT. It codes for CASSLSDRVGGPEAFF. The V and J genes are TRBV5-1 and TRBJ1-1; TRBD1 aligns across 7 bases. The CDR3 sequence is 16 residues long. The ends lost 2 bases at V and 6 bases at J; junction bases unmatched: 13. The germline gives CDR1 SGHRS, CDR2 YFSETQ. Full variable domain (rest looked up from reference TRBV5-1 and TRBJ1-1): KAGVTQTPRYLIKTRGQQVTLSCSPISGHRSVSWYQQTPGQGLQFLFEYFSETQRNKGNFPGRFSGRQFSNSRSEMNVSTLELGDSALYLCASSLSDRVGGPEAFFGQGTRLTVV.

Notes on this clone: Compared with germline, one end of the junction differs, possibly owing to a read error. The chain employs TRBV15 and TRBJ2-7; possibly TRBD1 or TRBD2 for D (5 bases each). CDR1 and CDR2 from the germline V gene are LNHNV and YYDKDF (reference sequence). This CDR3 has 16 amino acids. The CDR3 protein is CATSHPGTVLSYGQYF. DNA for the CDR3: TGTGCCACCAGCCACCCCGGGACCGTTCTTTCCTACGGGCAGTACTTC.

The chain combines TRBV5-1 with TRBJ1-4; possible D gene TRBD1, 5 bases. CDR3 size: 15 residues. CDR1 and CDR2 from the germline V gene are SGHRS and YFSETQ. Trimming shortened V by 0 bases and J by 5 bases, and 11 bases separated the two germline ends. Here the CDR3 DNA reads TGCGCCAGCAGCTTGGTAGGCAGGGACAATGAAAAACTGTTTTTT. Its translation: CASSLVGRDNEKLFF. Full variable domain (remainder filled in from reference TRBV5-1 and TRBJ1-4): KAGVTQTPRYLIKTRGQQVTLSCSPISGHRSVSWYQQTPGQGLQFLFEYFSETQRNKGNFPGRFSGRQFSNSRSEMNVSTLELGDSALYLCASSLVGRDNEKLFFGSGTQLSVL.

This clone has only a few counts. The V call is TRBV11-2, the J call TRBJ2-5, with 7 bases that match TRBD1. This CDR3 comprises 15 residues. Germline-derived CDR1 and CDR2 are SGHAT and FQNNGV. The V segment lost 5 bases and the J segment 1 base; nucleotides outside the gene matches: 7. The CDR3 here is CASSPRTGGQETQYF. The CDR3 DNA follows: TGTGCCAGCAGCCCGCGGACAGGAGGCCAAGAGACCCAGTACTTC.